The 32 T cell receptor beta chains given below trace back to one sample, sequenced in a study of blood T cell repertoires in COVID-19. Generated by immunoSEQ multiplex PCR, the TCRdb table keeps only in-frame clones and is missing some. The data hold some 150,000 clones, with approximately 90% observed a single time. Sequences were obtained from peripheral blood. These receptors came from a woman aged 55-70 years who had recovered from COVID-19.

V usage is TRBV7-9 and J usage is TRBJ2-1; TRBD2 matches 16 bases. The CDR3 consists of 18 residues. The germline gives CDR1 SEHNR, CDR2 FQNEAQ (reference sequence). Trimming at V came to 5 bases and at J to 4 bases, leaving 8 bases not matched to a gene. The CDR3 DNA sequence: TGTGCCAGCAGCCCGGGGACTAGCGGGGGGGTGACTTACAATGAGCAGTTCTTC. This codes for CASSPGTSGGVTYNEQFF.

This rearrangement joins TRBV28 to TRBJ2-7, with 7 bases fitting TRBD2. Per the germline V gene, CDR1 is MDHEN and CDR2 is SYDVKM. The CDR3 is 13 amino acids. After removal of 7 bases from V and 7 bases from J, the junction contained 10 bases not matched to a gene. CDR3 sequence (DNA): TGTGCCAGCAAGCGGGGTCCTACGTCTGAGCAGTACTTC. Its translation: CASKRGPTSEQYF. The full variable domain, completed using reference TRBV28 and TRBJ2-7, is DVKVTQSSRYLVKRTGEKVFLECVQDMDHENMFWYRQDPGLGLRLIYFSYDVKMKEKGDIPEGYSVSREKKERFSLILESASTNQTSMYLCASKRGPTSEQYFGPGTRLTVT.

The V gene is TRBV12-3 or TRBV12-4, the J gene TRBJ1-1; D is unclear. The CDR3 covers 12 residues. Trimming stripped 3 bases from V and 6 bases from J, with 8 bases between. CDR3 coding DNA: TGTGCCAGCAGTTTCACTACCGCTGAAGCTTTCTTT. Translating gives CASSFTTAEAFF.

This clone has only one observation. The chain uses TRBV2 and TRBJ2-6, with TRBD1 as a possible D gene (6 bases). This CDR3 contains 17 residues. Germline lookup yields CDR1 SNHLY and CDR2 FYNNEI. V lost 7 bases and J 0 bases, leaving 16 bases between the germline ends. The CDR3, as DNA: TGTGCCAGCAACTCTCCCGGGACAAACTCTGGGGCCAACGTCCTGACTTTC. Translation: CASNSPGTNSGANVLTF. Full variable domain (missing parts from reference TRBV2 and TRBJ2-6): EPEVTQTPSHQVTQMGQEVILRCVPISNHLYFYWYRQILGQKVEFLVSFYNNEISEKSEIFDDQFSVERPDGSNFTLKIRSTKLEDSAMYFCASNSPGTNSGANVLTFGAGSRLTVL.

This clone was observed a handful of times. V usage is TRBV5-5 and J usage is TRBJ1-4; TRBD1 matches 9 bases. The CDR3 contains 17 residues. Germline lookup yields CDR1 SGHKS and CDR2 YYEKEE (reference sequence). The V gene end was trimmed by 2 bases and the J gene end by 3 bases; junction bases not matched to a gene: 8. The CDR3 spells CASSLTHRGQANEKLFF. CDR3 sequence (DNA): TGTGCCAGCAGCTTAACGCACAGGGGGCAAGCTAATGAAAAACTGTTTTTT.

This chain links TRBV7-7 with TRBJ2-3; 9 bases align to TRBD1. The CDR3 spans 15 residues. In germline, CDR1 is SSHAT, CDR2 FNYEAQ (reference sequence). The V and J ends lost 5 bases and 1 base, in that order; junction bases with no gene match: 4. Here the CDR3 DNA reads TGTGCCAGCAGCCGGACAGGGGCCCGCACAGATACGCAGTATTTT. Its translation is CASSRTGARTDTQYF.

CDR3 protein: CASSAISGVLGELFF. Here the CDR3 DNA reads TGTGCCAGCAGTGCTATCTCCGGGGTGCTCGGGGAGCTGTTTTTT. The chain recombines TRBV2 with TRBJ2-2, with D possibly being TRBD2 (5 bases). This CDR3 is 15 amino acids long. V lost 4 bases, J lost 7 bases, and 16 bases lay in between. CDR1 is SNHLY, CDR2 FYNNEI, per germline. The full variable domain, completed using reference TRBV2 and TRBJ2-2, is EPEVTQTPSHQVTQMGQEVILRCVPISNHLYFYWYRQILGQKVEFLVSFYNNEISEKSEIFDDQFSVERPDGSNFTLKIRSTKLEDSAMYFCASSAISGVLGELFFGEGSRLTVL.

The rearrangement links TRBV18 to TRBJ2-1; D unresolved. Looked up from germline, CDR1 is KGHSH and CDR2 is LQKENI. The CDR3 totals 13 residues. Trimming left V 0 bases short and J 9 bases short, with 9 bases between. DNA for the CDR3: TGTGCCAGCTCACCACCGCAAGCCCCTGAGCAGTTCTTC. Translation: CASSPPQAPEQFF.

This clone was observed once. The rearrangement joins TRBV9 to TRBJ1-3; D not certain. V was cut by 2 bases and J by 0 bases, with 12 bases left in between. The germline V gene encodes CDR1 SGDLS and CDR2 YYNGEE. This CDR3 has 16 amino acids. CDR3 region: CASSVDSKDSGNTIYF. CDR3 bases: TGTGCCAGCAGCGTCGACTCGAAGGACTCTGGAAACACCATATATTTT.

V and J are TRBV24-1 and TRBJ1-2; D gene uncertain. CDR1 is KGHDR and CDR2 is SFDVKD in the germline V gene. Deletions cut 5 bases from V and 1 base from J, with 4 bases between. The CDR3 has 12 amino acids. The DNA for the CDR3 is TGTGCCACCAGTGCAGTTAACTATGGCTACACCTTC. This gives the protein CATSAVNYGYTF.

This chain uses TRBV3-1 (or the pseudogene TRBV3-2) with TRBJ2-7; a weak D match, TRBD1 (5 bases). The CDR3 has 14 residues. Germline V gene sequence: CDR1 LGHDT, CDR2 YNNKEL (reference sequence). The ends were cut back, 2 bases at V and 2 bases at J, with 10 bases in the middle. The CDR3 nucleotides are TGTGCCAGCAGCCAATGGACACGCGCCTACGAGCAGTACTTC. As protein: CASSQWTRAYEQYF.

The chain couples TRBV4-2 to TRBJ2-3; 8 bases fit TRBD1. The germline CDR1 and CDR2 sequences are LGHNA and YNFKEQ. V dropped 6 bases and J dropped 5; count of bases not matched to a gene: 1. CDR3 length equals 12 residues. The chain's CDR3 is CASRDREDTQYF. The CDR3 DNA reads TGTGCCAGCAGGGACAGGGAAGATACGCAGTATTTT.

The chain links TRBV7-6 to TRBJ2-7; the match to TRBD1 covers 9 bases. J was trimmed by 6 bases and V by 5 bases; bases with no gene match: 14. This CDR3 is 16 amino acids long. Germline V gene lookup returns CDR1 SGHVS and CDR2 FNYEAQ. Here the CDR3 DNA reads TGTGCCAGCAGCCAAGGGTCCGGGACAGGGTTGCCCGAGCAGTACTTC. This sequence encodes CASSQGSGTGLPEQYF.

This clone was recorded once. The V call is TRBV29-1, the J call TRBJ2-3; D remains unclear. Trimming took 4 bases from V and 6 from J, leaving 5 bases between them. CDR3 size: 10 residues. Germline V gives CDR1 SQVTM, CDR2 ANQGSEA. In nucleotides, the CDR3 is TGCAGCGTTGGTGAGGATACGCAGTATTTT. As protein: CSVGEDTQYF.

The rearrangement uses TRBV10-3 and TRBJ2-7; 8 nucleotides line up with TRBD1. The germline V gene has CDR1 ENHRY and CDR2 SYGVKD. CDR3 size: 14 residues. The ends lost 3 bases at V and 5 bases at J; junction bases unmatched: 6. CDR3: CAISDPGGFHEQYF. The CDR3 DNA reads TGTGCCATCAGTGATCCAGGGGGCTTCCACGAGCAGTACTTC.

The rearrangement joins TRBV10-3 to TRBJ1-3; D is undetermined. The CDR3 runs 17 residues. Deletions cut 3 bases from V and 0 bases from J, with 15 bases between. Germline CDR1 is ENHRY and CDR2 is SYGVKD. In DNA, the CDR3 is TGTGCCATCAGTGACAATTCAGCGGGGTCCTCTGGAAACACCATATATTTT. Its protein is CAISDNSAGSSGNTIYF.

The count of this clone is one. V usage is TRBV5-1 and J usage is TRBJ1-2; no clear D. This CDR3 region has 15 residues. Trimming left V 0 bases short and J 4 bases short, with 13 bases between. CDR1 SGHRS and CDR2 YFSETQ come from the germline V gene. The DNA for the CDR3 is TGCGCCAGCAGCTTGGCCCCACTGGCGGCCTATGGCTACACCTTC. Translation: CASSLAPLAAYGYTF.

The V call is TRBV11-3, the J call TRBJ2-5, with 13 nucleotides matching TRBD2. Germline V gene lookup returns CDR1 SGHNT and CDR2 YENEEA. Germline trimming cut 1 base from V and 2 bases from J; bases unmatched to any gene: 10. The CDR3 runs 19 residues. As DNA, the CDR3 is TGTGCCAGCAGCTTAGGCGCGACTAGCGGGGGGACCCAACAAGAGACCCAGTACTTC. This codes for CASSLGATSGGTQQETQYF.

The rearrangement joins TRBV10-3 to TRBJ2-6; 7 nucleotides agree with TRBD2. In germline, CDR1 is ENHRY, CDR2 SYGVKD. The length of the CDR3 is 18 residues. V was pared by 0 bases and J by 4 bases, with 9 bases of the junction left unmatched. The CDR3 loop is CAISESQAGMAGANVLTF. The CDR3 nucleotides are TGTGCCATCAGTGAGTCGCAAGCGGGAATGGCGGGGGCCAACGTCCTGACTTTC.

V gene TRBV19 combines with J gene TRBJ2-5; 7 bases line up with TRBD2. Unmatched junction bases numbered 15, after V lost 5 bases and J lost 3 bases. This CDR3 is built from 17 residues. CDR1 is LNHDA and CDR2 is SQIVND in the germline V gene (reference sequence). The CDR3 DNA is TGTGCCAGTAGTTCCCGGGGAGGGAAGATGGGTAAAGAGACCCAGTACTTC. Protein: CASSSRGGKMGKETQYF. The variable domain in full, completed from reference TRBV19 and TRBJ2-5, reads DGGITQSPKYLFRKEGQNVTLSCEQNLNHDAMYWYRQDPGQGLRLIYYSQIVNDFQKGDIAEGYSVSREKKESFPLTVTSAQKNPTAFYLCASSSRGGKMGKETQYFGPGTRLLVL.

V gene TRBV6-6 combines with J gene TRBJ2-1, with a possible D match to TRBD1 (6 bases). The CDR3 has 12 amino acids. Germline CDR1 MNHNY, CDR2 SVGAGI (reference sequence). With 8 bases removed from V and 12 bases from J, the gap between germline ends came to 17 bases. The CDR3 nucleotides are TGTGCCAGCGAACCGGGACACAATTTGCAGTTCTTC. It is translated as CASEPGHNLQFF.

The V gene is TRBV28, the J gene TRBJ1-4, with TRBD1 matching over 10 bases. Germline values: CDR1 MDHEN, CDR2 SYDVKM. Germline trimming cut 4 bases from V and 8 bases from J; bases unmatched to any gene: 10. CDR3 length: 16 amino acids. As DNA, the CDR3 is TGTGCCAGCAGTTCATCCTCCGGGACAGGGGTCGAAAAACTGTTTTTT. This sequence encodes CASSSSSGTGVEKLFF.

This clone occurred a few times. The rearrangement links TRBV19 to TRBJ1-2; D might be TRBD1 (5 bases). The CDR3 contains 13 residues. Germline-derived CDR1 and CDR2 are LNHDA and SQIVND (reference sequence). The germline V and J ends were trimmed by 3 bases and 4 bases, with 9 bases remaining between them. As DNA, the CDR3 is TGTGCCAGTAGTATCAGGGAGGGCTATGGCTACACCTTC. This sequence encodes CASSIREGYGYTF.

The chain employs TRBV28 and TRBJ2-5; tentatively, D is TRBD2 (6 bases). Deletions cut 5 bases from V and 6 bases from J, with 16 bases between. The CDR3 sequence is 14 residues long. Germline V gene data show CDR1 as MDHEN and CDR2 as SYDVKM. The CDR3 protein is CASSGGAGMKTQYF. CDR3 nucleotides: TGTGCCAGCAGTGGAGGGGCGGGGATGAAGACCCAGTACTTC.

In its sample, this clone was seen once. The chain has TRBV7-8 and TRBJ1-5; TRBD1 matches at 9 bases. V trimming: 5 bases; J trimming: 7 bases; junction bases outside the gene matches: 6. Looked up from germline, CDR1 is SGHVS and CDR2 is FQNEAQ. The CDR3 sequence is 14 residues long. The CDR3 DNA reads TGTGCCAGCAGCAAGGGACAGGGAGGCCAGCCCCAGCATTTT. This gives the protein CASSKGQGGQPQHF. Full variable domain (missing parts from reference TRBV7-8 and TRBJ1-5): GAGVSQSPRYKVAKRGQDVALRCDPISGHVSLFWYQQALGQGPEFLTYFQNEAQLDKSGLPSDRFFAERPEGSVSTLKIQRTQQEDSAVYLCASSKGQGGQPQHFGDGTRLSIL.

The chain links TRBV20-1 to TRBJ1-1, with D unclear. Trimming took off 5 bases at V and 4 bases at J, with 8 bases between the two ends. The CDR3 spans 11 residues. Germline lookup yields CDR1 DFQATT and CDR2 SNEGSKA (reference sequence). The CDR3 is CSADTFTEAFF. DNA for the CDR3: TGCAGTGCTGACACTTTCACTGAAGCTTTCTTT.

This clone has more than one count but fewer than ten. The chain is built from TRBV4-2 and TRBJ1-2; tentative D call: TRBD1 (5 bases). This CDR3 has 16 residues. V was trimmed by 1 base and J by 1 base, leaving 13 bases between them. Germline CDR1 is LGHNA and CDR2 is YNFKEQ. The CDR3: CASSQARSRDNYGYTF. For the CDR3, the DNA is TGTGCCAGCAGCCAAGCTCGCAGCAGGGATAACTATGGCTACACCTTC.

CDR3 DNA: TGTGCCAGCAGACCGACAGGGGGACCATATGGCTACACCTTC. Encoded protein: CASRPTGGPYGYTF. The J gene is TRBJ1-2, the V gene TRBV7-9, with 9 nucleotides matching TRBD1. The CDR3 covers 14 residues. The V and J ends lost 6 bases and 5 bases, in that order; junction bases with no gene match: 7. Germline V lookup: CDR1 SEHNR, CDR2 FQNEAQ (reference sequence).

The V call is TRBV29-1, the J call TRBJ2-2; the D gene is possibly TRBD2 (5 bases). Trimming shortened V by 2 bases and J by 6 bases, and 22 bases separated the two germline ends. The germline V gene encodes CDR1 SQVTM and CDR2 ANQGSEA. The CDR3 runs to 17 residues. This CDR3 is CSVEHVEVSVIPGELFF. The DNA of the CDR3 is TGCAGCGTTGAACACGTGGAGGTATCCGTTATTCCCGGGGAGCTGTTTTTT.

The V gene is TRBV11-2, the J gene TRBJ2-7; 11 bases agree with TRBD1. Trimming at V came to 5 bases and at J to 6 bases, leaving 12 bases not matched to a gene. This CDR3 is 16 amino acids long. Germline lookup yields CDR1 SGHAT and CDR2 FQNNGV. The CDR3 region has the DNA TGTGCCAGCAGCCCCGCCGGGACAGGGGGGTCCCGCGAGCAGTACTTC. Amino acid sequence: CASSPAGTGGSREQYF.

The CDR3 spells CAWSVWGQGDSDTQYF. The DNA for the CDR3 is TGTGCCTGGAGTGTATGGGGACAGGGGGATTCAGATACGCAGTATTTT. This chain links TRBV30 with TRBJ2-3, with TRBD1 matching over 11 bases. With 0 bases clipped from V and 4 bases from J, the junction kept 6 bases outside the gene matches. There are 16 residues in the CDR3. CDR1 is GTSNPN, CDR2 SVGIG, per germline (reference sequence).

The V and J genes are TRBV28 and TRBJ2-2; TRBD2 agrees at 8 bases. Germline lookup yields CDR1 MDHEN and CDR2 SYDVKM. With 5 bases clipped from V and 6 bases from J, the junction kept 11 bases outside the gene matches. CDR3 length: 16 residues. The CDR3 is CASSNLERTSPGELFF. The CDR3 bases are TGTGCCAGCAGTAACCTGGAGCGGACTAGCCCCGGGGAGCTGTTTTTT.